Sequencing of this T cell receptor (beta chain) was carried out in a study of cytomegalovirus exposure and HLA in healthy donors. Notes on the study in general: Researchers catalogued about 150 TCR beta chains as cytomegalovirus-associated. Most TCRs appeared rarely, but some public TCRs recurred in many donors. Subsequent analysis of the approximately 120 validation repertoires found a tendency for first-cohort TCR clusters to co-occur.

Only in-frame clones appear in the TCRdb table, and some are missing; sequencing was by immunoSEQ multiplex PCR. The sample carries hundreds of thousands of clones, approximately 87% recorded once. This clone was seen only once. Its cognate antigen is unknown. Germline values: CDR1 SGHNT, CDR2 YYREEE (reference sequence). V trimming: 5 bases; J trimming: 3 bases; junction bases outside the gene matches: 8. The length of the CDR3 is 14 residues. It was the approximately 130-subject validation cohort, separate from the roughly 700-subject first cohort, to which the donors belonged. The clonotype was recovered from a woman aged 18-35 years in good health and CMV-seronegative. Specimen: PBMCs. V usage is TRBV5-4 and J usage is TRBJ2-7, with TRBD1 identical over 7 bases. The CDR3 loop is CASSPRTGLYEQYF. CDR3 bases: TGTGCCAGCAGTCCCCGGACAGGCCTCTACGAGCAGTACTTC. Based on the CDR3 plus reference TRBV5-4 and TRBJ2-7, the full variable domain is ETGVTQSPTHLIKTRGQQVTLRCSSQSGHNTVSWYQQALGQGPQFIFQYYREEENGRGNFPPRFSGLQFPNYSSELNVNALELDDSALYLCASSPRTGLYEQYFGPGTRLTVT.